The clone carrying this T cell receptor beta chain has more than one count but fewer than ten. The data stem from a study of T cells after posttransplantation cyclophosphamide. The table came from immunoSEQ multiplex PCR; TCRdb's copy has only in-frame clones and leaves some out. This repertoire holds about 36,000 clones, and none appear only once. The CDR3 totals 12 residues. CDR1 and CDR2 (germline): MDHEN, SYDVKM. With 9 bases removed from V and 9 bases from J, the gap between germline ends came to 12 bases. The sample taken for sequencing was PBMCs. The sequence was collected from a girl between 5 and 17 years old in good health, CMV-negative, and a related stem cell transplant donor. The chain joins TRBV28 to TRBJ1-6; D gene uncertain. CDR3 amino acids: CASSGGSSPLHF. The CDR3 nucleotides read TGTGCCAGTTCAGGAGGTAGTTCACCCCTCCACTTT. Together with reference TRBV28 and TRBJ1-6, the CDR3 gives the full variable domain: DVKVTQSSRYLVKRTGEKVFLECVQDMDHENMFWYRQDPGLGLRLIYFSYDVKMKEKGDIPEGYSVSREKKERFSLILESASTNQTSMYLCASSGGSSPLHFGNGTRLTVT.